The clone carrying this T cell receptor (beta chain) was seen more than once but under ten times. Its antigen remains unknown. The CDR3 has 13 amino acids. V was trimmed by 3 bases and J by 3 bases, leaving 6 bases between them. Germline CDR1 ENHRY, CDR2 SYGVKD. The entry originates in a study of response to subunit inactivated influenza vaccine. Study-level findings and limits: New T cells are recruited in small numbers by each seasonal influenza vaccination, according to the authors' suggestion.

TCRdb re-called the RT-PCR reads through MiXCR, storing one row per CDR3 protein. The data contain 500,000 to 600,000 distinct CDR3 sequences, around 15% of them singletons. The sample in question was PBMCs from blood, obtained about 12 days after vaccination. The chain is built from TRBV10-3 and TRBJ1-5, with D hard to call. This clonotype was obtained from a man between 50 and 59 years old who received an inactivated influenza vaccine. The CDR3 protein is CAISDEINQPQHF. CDR3 nucleotide sequence: TGTGCCATCAGTGACGAGATCAATCAGCCCCAGCATTTT.